The 19 T cell receptor beta chains below were found in one sample sequenced in a study of radiation and T cells in renal cell carcinoma. TCRdb's table, derived via immunoSEQ multiplex PCR, lists solely in-frame clones and lacks some. The sample contains some 15,000 clones, roughly 50% of which appear only once. Stated treatment: 15 Gy SBRT to primary tumor, nephrectomy 4 weeks later. The sequencing used tumor tissue, collected from a patient whose treatment included radiotherapy and nephrectomy. Every receptor here comes from a woman in her sixties with renal cell carcinoma.

On this clone itself: This sequence may be a read error, since a much larger clone differs from it by one base. V gene TRBV7-9 combines with J gene TRBJ2-7, with D possibly matching TRBD2 (5 bases). The germline V gene has CDR1 SEHNR and CDR2 FQNEAQ (reference sequence). Trimming stripped 4 bases from V and 2 bases from J, with 9 bases between. CDR3 length: 13 residues. The CDR3 DNA is TGTGCCAGCAGCTCGGACGGGACCTACGAGCAGTACTTC. Amino acid sequence: CASSSDGTYEQYF.

This rearrangement joins TRBV7-9 to TRBJ2-1; either TRBD1 or TRBD2 may supply D (6 bases each). Per germline, CDR1 SEHNR and CDR2 FQNEAQ (reference sequence). With 6 bases removed from V and 5 bases from J, the gap between germline ends came to 14 bases. The CDR3 totals 14 residues. CDR3 DNA: TGTGCCAGCAGTCGAAGGGGGGTCAACAATGAGCAGTTCTTC. As protein: CASSRRGVNNEQFF.

The chain uses TRBV19 and TRBJ2-3, with 11 bases that match TRBD2. The CDR3 length is 17 residues. V lost 5 bases to trimming and J lost 1 base; unmatched junction nucleotides: 8. The germline CDR1 and CDR2 sequences are LNHDA and SQIVND (reference sequence). The CDR3 bases are TGTGCCAGTAGTCCAGGGACTAGCGGAGCCGGCACAGATACGCAGTATTTT. It is translated as CASSPGTSGAGTDTQYF.

This sequence joins TRBV11-3 and TRBJ2-3; no definite D call. With 5 bases removed from V and 6 bases from J, the gap between germline ends came to 15 bases. Germline V gives CDR1 SGHNT, CDR2 YENEEA. The CDR3 totals 14 residues. The CDR3 protein is CASSPDPAADTQYF. Written as DNA, the CDR3 is TGTGCCAGCAGCCCCGACCCGGCAGCTGATACGCAGTATTTT.

V usage is TRBV7-3 and J usage is TRBJ2-3; 8 nucleotides align to TRBD2. CDR1 SGHTA and CDR2 FQGTGA come from the germline V gene. This CDR3 contains 14 residues. V dropped 8 bases and J dropped 4; count of bases not matched to a gene: 8. The DNA of the CDR3 is TGTGCCAGCGGATTCTCCGGGGGGGCAGATACGCAGTATTTT. Translating gives CASGFSGGADTQYF.

V is TRBV29-1 and J is TRBJ1-1; D unclear. Trimming removed 1 base at V and 4 bases at J, with 13 bases between. Germline CDR1 is SQVTM and CDR2 is ANQGSEA. This CDR3 has 14 residues. For the CDR3, the DNA is TGCAGCGTTGAAGGCGTAGCGAGGAGCACTGAAGCTTTCTTT. Amino acid sequence: CSVEGVARSTEAFF.

The rearrangement uses TRBV5-1 and TRBJ2-3, with 9 bases lining up with TRBD2. The CDR3 runs 15 residues. Germline V gene lookup returns CDR1 SGHRS and CDR2 YFSETQ. V was pared by 4 bases and J by 0 bases, with 3 bases of the junction left unmatched. CDR3 region: CASSASGDSTDTQYF. For the CDR3, the DNA is TGCGCCAGCAGCGCTAGCGGGGATAGCACAGATACGCAGTATTTT.

The chain links TRBV4-3 to TRBJ1-4; 8 bases match TRBD1. Unmatched junction bases numbered 12, after V lost 0 bases and J lost 6 bases. Germline V lookup: CDR1 LGHNA, CDR2 YSLEER. The CDR3 loop spans 18 amino acids. The CDR3 sequence: CASSQEAGSAGGYEKLFF. The CDR3 region has the DNA TGCGCCAGCAGCCAAGAAGCGGGTTCGGCAGGGGGCTATGAAAAACTGTTTTTT.

J is TRBJ2-2 and V is TRBV14; possible D gene TRBD2, 6 bases. The ends were cut back, 0 bases at V and 5 bases at J, with 16 bases in the middle. Germline CDR1 is SGHDN and CDR2 is FVKESK. The CDR3 runs to 17 residues. The CDR3: CASSQENAGMRTGELFF. CDR3 coding DNA: TGTGCCAGCAGCCAAGAGAATGCGGGGATGAGGACCGGGGAGCTGTTTTTT.

V and J are TRBV6-5 and TRBJ2-5, with D maybe TRBD2 (5 bases). The CDR3 length is 14 residues. Per the germline V gene, CDR1 is MNHEY and CDR2 is SVGAGI. V was cut by 6 bases and J by 7 bases, with 18 bases left in between. CDR3 DNA: TGTGCCAGCAGCCTCGTCAGAGTTGAGGGGACCCAGTACTTC. Its translation is CASSLVRVEGTQYF.

The CDR3 DNA follows: TGCGCCAGCAGCTTGGGGGATTATCAGCCCCAGCATTTT. Translating gives CASSLGDYQPQHF. The chain uses TRBV5-1 and TRBJ1-5; D unresolved. In germline, CDR1 is SGHRS, CDR2 YFSETQ. V was cut by 0 bases and J by 5 bases, with 6 bases left in between. There are 13 residues in the CDR3.

In DNA, the CDR3 is TGTGCCAGCAGTTCTATACAGGGCCACTATGGCTACACCTTC. This gives the protein CASSSIQGHYGYTF. V gene TRBV6-5 combines with J gene TRBJ1-2, with D maybe TRBD1 (6 bases). Germline loops: CDR1 MNHEY, CDR2 SVGAGI. This CDR3 is built from 14 residues. V was clipped by 4 bases and J by 3 bases, with 12 bases between them.

This clone was detected a few times. The genes are TRBV5-4 and TRBJ2-7; D is perhaps TRBD1 (6 bases). The CDR3 sequence is 17 residues long. Germline-derived CDR1 and CDR2 are SGHNT and YYREEE (reference sequence). V gave up 0 bases and J gave up 1 base, with 17 bases separating them. CDR3 in DNA: TGTGCCAGCAGCTTGGGCATTCAGGACAGTTATTCCTACGAGCAGTACTTC. As protein: CASSLGIQDSYSYEQYF.

The chain has TRBV6-1 and TRBJ2-5; the match to TRBD2 covers 8 bases. V lost 7 bases and J lost 5; bases outside the gene matches: 9. Per germline, CDR1 MNHNS and CDR2 SASEGT. The CDR3 contains 14 residues. The DNA of the CDR3 is TGTGCCAGCATTTCGGGAGGGATGGAGGAGACCCAGTACTTC. Translating it yields CASISGGMEETQYF.

This clone was recorded at least ten times. This rearrangement joins TRBV11-1 to TRBJ2-3, with TRBD1 matching over 10 bases. Germline assignment: CDR1 SGHAT and CDR2 FQDESV (reference sequence). The ends lost 4 bases at V and 3 bases at J; junction bases unmatched: 4. This CDR3 contains 15 residues. The CDR3 DNA follows: TGTGCCAGCAGCTCATGGGGACAGGGGACAGATACGCAGTATTTT. Residues: CASSSWGQGTDTQYF.

This clone is labeled medium-sized. This chain connects TRBV7-9 to TRBJ1-5; 9 bases align to TRBD1. The CDR3 has 14 amino acids. Germline V gene sequence: CDR1 SEHNR, CDR2 FQNEAQ (reference sequence). The V segment lost 3 bases and the J segment 7 bases; nucleotides outside the gene matches: 4. The CDR3 loop reads CASSFGQGQQPQHF. The CDR3 DNA is TGTGCCAGCAGCTTCGGACAGGGGCAACAGCCCCAGCATTTT.

The V and J genes are TRBV15 and TRBJ2-3, with 12 bases lining up with TRBD2. V shed 4 bases and J 3 bases; nucleotides not matched to a gene: 8. In germline, CDR1 is LNHNV, CDR2 YYDKDF (reference sequence). This CDR3 region has 17 residues. As DNA, the CDR3 is TGTGCCACCAGCAAGCTAGCGGGAGGGATCGGTACAGATACGCAGTATTTT. Protein product: CATSKLAGGIGTDTQYF.

This clone came up many times. The V gene is TRBV5-1, the J gene TRBJ1-2, with 7 bases fitting TRBD1. Per germline, CDR1 SGHRS and CDR2 YFSETQ. The trim removed 6 bases at V and 5 bases at J, leaving 13 bases unmatched. This CDR3 has 15 amino acids. The CDR3, as DNA: TGCGCCAGCACCCTGATGAGCCAGGGGGGTTATGGCTACACCTTC. This sequence encodes CASTLMSQGGYGYTF. Drawing the rest from reference TRBV5-1 and TRBJ1-2, the complete variable domain is KAGVTQTPRYLIKTRGQQVTLSCSPISGHRSVSWYQQTPGQGLQFLFEYFSETQRNKGNFPGRFSGRQFSNSRSEMNVSTLELGDSALYLCASTLMSQGGYGYTFGSGTRLTVV.

The chain recombines TRBV10-3 with TRBJ2-6; no reliable D call. In germline, CDR1 is ENHRY, CDR2 SYGVKD. This CDR3 is 15 amino acids long. V was pared by 3 bases and J by 0 bases, with 6 bases between. CDR3 in amino acids: CAISEPSSGANVLTF. For the CDR3, the DNA is TGTGCCATCAGTGAACCGAGCTCTGGGGCCAACGTCCTGACTTTC.